This entry features one T cell receptor beta chain sequence. This sample is part of a study of blood T cell repertoires in COVID-19. Overall study context: From the United States, Italy and Spain came samples of acute and convalescent COVID-19.

Seattle patients were enrolled while actively infected and followed longitudinally. Assay used: immunoSEQ multiplex PCR; TCRdb lists only in-frame clones, some missing. This table holds 210,000 or so clones, over 80% found once. The CDR3 spans 16 residues. CDR1 and CDR2 from the germline V gene are LNHDA and SQIVND (reference sequence). Unmatched junction bases numbered 2, after V lost 4 bases and J lost 0 bases. The clonotype was recovered from a woman in her twenties or thirties with COVID-19, enrolled during active disease. The chain combines TRBV19 with TRBJ2-6, with 8 bases matching TRBD1. The sequenced material came from peripheral blood. For the CDR3, the DNA is TGTGCCAGTAGTAGAGGGACAGGCTCTGGGGCCAACGTCCTGACTTTC. It codes for CASSRGTGSGANVLTF. Looking up the rest from reference TRBV19 and TRBJ2-6 gives the full variable domain: DGGITQSPKYLFRKEGQNVTLSCEQNLNHDAMYWYRQDPGQGLRLIYYSQIVNDFQKGDIAEGYSVSREKKESFPLTVTSAQKNPTAFYLCASSRGTGSGANVLTFGAGSRLTVL.